The next 26 T cell receptor beta chains were all read from a single sample in a study of blood T cell repertoires in COVID-19. Using immunoSEQ multiplex PCR, the repertoire was profiled, and TCRdb retains in-frame clones only, with some absent. The data show under 90,000 clones, about 83% seen once. Sequenced sample: peripheral blood. These receptors were collected from a man aged 60 to 69 with acute or convalescent COVID-19.

V gene TRBV27 combines with J gene TRBJ1-1; perhaps TRBD1 as D (5 bases). Germline assignment: CDR1 MNHEY and CDR2 SMNVEV (reference sequence). This CDR3 is built from 13 residues. V shed 11 bases and J shed 4 bases, with 17 bases lying between them. CDR3 DNA: TGTGCCCAGACCAGGAGACAGCTCACTGAAGCTTTCTTT. This codes for CAQTRRQLTEAFF.

This chain uses TRBV6-1 with TRBJ2-1; D is perhaps TRBD2 (6 bases). The CDR3 is made up of 13 amino acids. V was trimmed by 1 base and J by 6 bases, leaving 7 bases between them. From germline, CDR1 is MNHNS and CDR2 SASEGT. The CDR3 DNA reads as TGTGCCAGCAGTGAAGGGGGAGGCAATGAGCAGTTCTTC. Translation: CASSEGGGNEQFF.

V is TRBV5-1 and J is TRBJ2-7; 7 nucleotides match TRBD1. V shed 3 bases, J shed 4 bases, and the junction held 7 bases outside the gene matches. CDR3 size: 14 residues. In germline, CDR1 is SGHRS, CDR2 YFSETQ. CDR3 sequence reads: CASSSLDRRYEQYF. In DNA, the CDR3 is TGCGCCAGCAGCTCCCTGGACAGGCGATACGAGCAGTACTTC.

A few counts support this clone. The DNA of the CDR3 is TGTGCCAGCAGCCCTGTCTTTACGGGAGGAAACACCATATATTTT. Encoded protein: CASSPVFTGGNTIYF. This chain connects TRBV11-2 to TRBJ1-3; D gene ambiguous. This CDR3 is 15 amino acids long. Looked up from germline, CDR1 is SGHAT and CDR2 is FQNNGV. The V end was cut by 5 bases, the J end by 4 bases, with 15 bases between. Looking up the rest from reference TRBV11-2 and TRBJ1-3 gives the full variable domain: EAGVAQSPRYKIIEKRQSVAFWCNPISGHATLYWYQQILGQGPKLLIQFQNNGVVDDSQLPKDRFSAERLKGVDSTLKIQPAKLEDSAVYLCASSPVFTGGNTIYFGEGSWLTVV.

The chain employs TRBV5-1 and TRBJ1-1, with 8 bases fitting TRBD1. Germline V lookup: CDR1 SGHRS, CDR2 YFSETQ. This CDR3 comprises 15 residues. J gave up 1 base and V 2 bases, and 4 bases lay outside the gene matches. CDR3 in amino acids: CASSFRGRENTEAFF. CDR3 DNA sequence: TGCGCCAGCAGCTTCAGGGGGCGGGAGAACACTGAAGCTTTCTTT. Full variable domain (rest looked up from reference TRBV5-1 and TRBJ1-1): KAGVTQTPRYLIKTRGQQVTLSCSPISGHRSVSWYQQTPGQGLQFLFEYFSETQRNKGNFPGRFSGRQFSNSRSEMNVSTLELGDSALYLCASSFRGRENTEAFFGQGTRLTVV.

The chain carries TRBV29-1 and TRBJ1-5; TRBD1 matches 10 bases. The CDR3 extends over 14 amino acids. Germline V gene lookup returns CDR1 SQVTM and CDR2 ANQGSEA. V trimming: 7 bases; J trimming: 6 bases; junction bases outside the gene matches: 9. The CDR3 DNA reads as TGCAGCGCCCTGACAGGGGGCCGAGGTCAGCCCCAGCATTTT. Its translation: CSALTGGRGQPQHF.

The chain is built from TRBV6-6 and TRBJ1-5; D not resolved. Germline loops: CDR1 MNHNY, CDR2 SVGAGI (reference sequence). This CDR3 comprises 15 residues. Trimming pared 0 bases from V and 3 bases from J, leaving 9 bases between. This chain's CDR3 is CASSYSPDTNQPQHF. The CDR3 nucleotides read TGTGCCAGCAGTTACTCACCAGACACCAATCAGCCCCAGCATTTT.

The rearrangement uses TRBV10-3 and TRBJ1-2; D remains ambiguous. Between the trimmed V and J ends, which lost 3 bases and 5 bases, there was a span of 13 bases. The CDR3 sequence is 14 residues long. In germline, CDR1 is ENHRY, CDR2 SYGVKD. CDR3 coding DNA: TGTGCCATCAGTGATTCGCAGCGCCGATATGGCTACACCTTC. This encodes CAISDSQRRYGYTF.

The chain employs TRBV13 and TRBJ1-1; D is ambiguous. CDR1 and CDR2 from the germline V gene are PRHDT and FYEKMQ (reference sequence). Trimming took off 2 bases at V and 0 bases at J, with 10 bases between the two ends. The CDR3 is 15 residues long. CDR3 sequence (DNA): TGTGCCAGCAGCTTACGGGGAGCCTTGAACACTGAAGCTTTCTTT. It is translated as CASSLRGALNTEAFF.

The chain carries TRBV27 and TRBJ2-3; 8 nucleotides match TRBD2. J gave up 3 bases and V 4 bases, and 6 bases lay outside the gene matches. The CDR3 loop spans 15 amino acids. Germline loops: CDR1 MNHEY, CDR2 SMNVEV (reference sequence). CDR3 region: CASSWGAGGTDTQYF. The CDR3 DNA sequence: TGTGCCAGCAGTTGGGGGGCGGGGGGAACAGATACGCAGTATTTT.

This chain uses TRBV5-1 with TRBJ2-5, with D perhaps matching TRBD1 (6 bases). The germline CDR1 and CDR2 sequences are SGHRS and YFSETQ. The CDR3 is 13 residues long. The ends were cut back, 2 bases at V and 2 bases at J, with 7 bases in the middle. The CDR3 sequence: CASSFGQQETQYF. In DNA, the CDR3 is TGCGCCAGCAGCTTTGGACAGCAAGAGACCCAGTACTTC.

This clone was detected only once. The chain employs TRBV30 and TRBJ2-2; 9 positions agree with TRBD2. The CDR3 sequence is 17 residues long. In germline, CDR1 is GTSNPN, CDR2 SVGIG (reference sequence). The ends lost 4 bases at V and 0 bases at J; junction bases unmatched: 9. CDR3 nucleotides: TGTGCCTGGACCCTAGGGGAGCGGGGGGCGAACACCGGGGAGCTGTTTTTT. Amino acid sequence: CAWTLGERGANTGELFF. The whole variable domain, filled in from reference TRBV30 and TRBJ2-2, reads SQTIHQWPATLVQPVGSPLSLECTVEGTSNPNLYWYRQAAGRGLQLLFYSVGIGQISSEVPQNLSASRPQDRQFILSSKKLLLSDSGFYLCAWTLGERGANTGELFFGEGSRLTVL.

V usage is TRBV24-1 and J usage is TRBJ1-1, with D possibly matching TRBD1 (5 bases). The V and J ends lost 6 bases and 1 base respectively, with 8 bases between them. Per germline, CDR1 KGHDR and CDR2 SFDVKD. The CDR3 covers 13 residues. The CDR3 loop is CATSRGGNTEAFF. In DNA form, the CDR3 reads TGTGCCACCAGTAGGGGAGGGAACACTGAAGCTTTCTTT.

The rearrangement uses TRBV29-1 and TRBJ2-7; 8 bases fit TRBD1. The CDR3 length is 13 residues. Losses at the gene ends were 7 bases for V and 2 bases for J; bases not matched to a gene: 7. Per the germline V gene, CDR1 is SQVTM and CDR2 is ANQGSEA. Written as DNA, the CDR3 is TGCAGCGCCCTACGACAGGGGACCTACGAGCAGTACTTC. Protein product: CSALRQGTYEQYF.

V usage is TRBV19 and J usage is TRBJ1-1; the match to TRBD1 covers 10 bases. The V gene's germline CDR1 is LNHDA and CDR2 SQIVND (reference sequence). The CDR3 contains 18 residues. With V trimmed by 5 bases and J by 4 bases, 16 bases remained unmatched. CDR3 nucleotides: TGTGCCAGTAGTGATAAGAGAGGGACAGGGGCGTTTGTCACTGAAGCTTTCTTT. The encoded protein is CASSDKRGTGAFVTEAFF.

V gene TRBV7-2 combines with J gene TRBJ1-5; unclear D gene. The length of the CDR3 is 13 residues. The V and J ends lost 1 base and 3 bases respectively, with 4 bases between them. Germline CDR1 and CDR2: SGHTA and FQGNSA. The CDR3 here is CASSLGLNQPQHF. In DNA form, the CDR3 reads TGTGCCAGCAGCTTAGGACTCAATCAGCCCCAGCATTTT.

The rearrangement joins TRBV7-9 to TRBJ2-1, with D tentatively TRBD1 (6 bases). The V end was cut by 5 bases, the J end by 5 bases, with 10 bases between. Per the germline V gene, CDR1 is SEHNR and CDR2 is FQNEAQ (reference sequence). The CDR3 runs to 13 residues. DNA of the CDR3: TGTGCCAGCAGCCACGGACAGAACAATGAGCAGTTCTTC. This translates into CASSHGQNNEQFF.

The chain combines TRBV3-1 (or the pseudogene TRBV3-2) with TRBJ1-2; TRBD1 is a possible D gene (6 bases). CDR1 and CDR2 (germline): LGHDT, YNNKEL (reference sequence). The V gene lost 1 base and the J gene lost 6 bases, with 15 bases spanning the gap. CDR3 length equals 15 residues. The CDR3 DNA follows: TGTGCCAGCAGCCAAGCCGGGACATCCTACGATGGCTACACCTTC. It specifies CASSQAGTSYDGYTF.

This CDR3 is CASSPDYSGGPRNEQFF. In DNA, the CDR3 is TGTGCCAGCAGCCCTGATTATTCGGGGGGGCCTCGCAATGAGCAGTTCTTC. J is TRBJ2-1 and V is TRBV9, with 8 bases lining up with TRBD2. CDR3 size: 17 residues. Germline loops: CDR1 SGDLS, CDR2 YYNGEE. The V gene end was trimmed by 4 bases and the J gene end by 6 bases; junction bases not matched to a gene: 15. Together with reference TRBV9 and TRBJ2-1, the CDR3 gives the full variable domain: DSGVTQTPKHLITATGQRVTLRCSPRSGDLSVYWYQQSLDQGLQFLIQYYNGEERAKGNILERFSAQQFPDLHSELNLSSLELGDSALYFCASSPDYSGGPRNEQFFGPGTRLTVL.

Here the CDR3 reads CASSPSLDYEQYF. The CDR3 coding sequence is TGTGCCAGCAGCCCCAGCCTAGACTACGAGCAGTACTTC. The chain recombines TRBV7-6 with TRBJ2-7; D is unclear. V was shortened by 5 bases and J by 3 bases, with 11 bases between the two germline ends. CDR1 and CDR2 from the germline V gene are SGHVS and FNYEAQ. The CDR3 runs 13 residues.

The count of this clone is one. The rearrangement links TRBV11-3 to TRBJ2-1; TRBD1 matches at 9 bases. This CDR3 region has 16 residues. CDR1 SGHNT and CDR2 YENEEA come from the germline V gene. J gave up 9 bases and V 6 bases, and 15 bases lay outside the gene matches. In DNA form, the CDR3 reads TGTGCCAGCAGTCAGTTCCCGGGACAGGGCCGTGGTGAGCAGTTCTTC. Amino acids: CASSQFPGQGRGEQFF.

This chain connects TRBV12-3 or TRBV12-4 to TRBJ1-1; a weak D match, TRBD1 (5 bases). This CDR3 is 13 amino acids long. The V end lost 1 base, the J end lost 11 bases, and 14 bases lay between the germline ends. The chain's CDR3 is CASSLGDWLGAFF. In nucleotides, the CDR3 is TGTGCCAGCAGTTTAGGGGACTGGTTGGGCGCTTTCTTT.

The V call is TRBV18, the J call TRBJ1-2, with D tentatively TRBD1 (6 bases). V lost 2 bases and J 0 bases, leaving 16 bases between the germline ends. The CDR3 covers 17 residues. Germline CDR1 reads KGHSH; CDR2 reads LQKENI. This CDR3 reads CASSPNEQGHTNYGYTF. CDR3 bases: TGTGCCAGCTCACCAAACGAGCAGGGGCACACTAACTATGGCTACACCTTC.

The chain combines TRBV5-1 with TRBJ1-3; D might be TRBD1 (6 bases). The CDR3 has 15 amino acids. The V and J ends lost 4 bases and 0 bases respectively, with 11 bases between them. Germline V gene lookup returns CDR1 SGHRS and CDR2 YFSETQ. This CDR3 reads CASSPGQSSGNTIYF. As DNA, the CDR3 is TGCGCCAGCAGCCCAGGACAGAGCTCTGGAAACACCATATATTTT. Full variable domain (remainder filled in from reference TRBV5-1 and TRBJ1-3): KAGVTQTPRYLIKTRGQQVTLSCSPISGHRSVSWYQQTPGQGLQFLFEYFSETQRNKGNFPGRFSGRQFSNSRSEMNVSTLELGDSALYLCASSPGQSSGNTIYFGEGSWLTVV.

The chain couples TRBV4-3 to TRBJ1-6; D call uncertain. The germline CDR1 and CDR2 sequences are LGHNA and YSLEER. The CDR3 covers 16 residues. Trimming took off 0 bases at V and 0 bases at J, with 6 bases between the two ends. Here the CDR3 reads CASSQDLSSYNSPLHF. In DNA, the CDR3 is TGCGCCAGCAGCCAAGATCTGAGCTCCTATAATTCACCCCTCCACTTT.

The chain carries TRBV19 and TRBJ1-2; D not resolved. Germline CDR1 is LNHDA and CDR2 is SQIVND (reference sequence). This CDR3 region has 12 residues. V was shortened by 4 bases and J by 1 base, with 4 bases between the two germline ends. The CDR3 nucleotides read TGTGCCAGTAGTACCCTTAACTATGGCTACACCTTC. This sequence encodes CASSTLNYGYTF.